This T cell receptor (beta chain) was captured by sequencing in a study of blood T cell repertoires in COVID-19. Study context: Donors in the United States, Italy and Spain gave samples during acute or convalescent COVID-19. Sources were T cells, B-cell-depleted T cells, or PBMCs; the material itself was cDNA or gDNA.

Followed longitudinally, the Seattle patients had been enrolled during active infection. J was trimmed by 6 bases and V by 0 bases; bases with no gene match: 4. Germline assignment: CDR1 LGHNA and CDR2 YNFKEQ. This CDR3 is built from 14 residues. Original data processing: Researchers report that nucleated cell counts were estimated from reference gene primer amplification. Clones were sequenced by immunoSEQ multiplex PCR, and TCRdb holds only the in-frame ones, with some missing. V, J and clone size are taken as reported in that table, and D and trimming were inferred from the DNA itself. The sample consists of approximately 170,000 clones, more than 75% of them appearing once.

V usage is TRBV4-2 and J usage is TRBJ2-5, with 7 bases identical to TRBD2. Specimen: peripheral blood. The sequence came from a woman older than 75 with COVID-19, enrolled during active disease. The CDR3 DNA is TGTGCCAGCAGCCAAGAGGGGGGGACGAAGACCCAGTACTTC. This encodes CASSQEGGTKTQYF.